One sample yielded the 26 T cell receptor beta chains listed below, sequenced in a study of beta chain features in type 1 diabetes. Reverse transcription of all isolated RNA meant that expressed TCRB transcripts were sequenced. Repertoires were generated with immunoSEQ multiplex PCR, while TCRdb's copy carries only in-frame clones and drops some. The sample holds about 220,000 clones, roughly 11% seen once. The specimen sequenced was central memory CD4+ T cells from blood. Source of these receptors: a man aged 18-30 years in good health.

The chain is built from TRBV30 and TRBJ2-5; D is unresolved. Germline assignment: CDR1 GTSNPN and CDR2 SVGIG (reference sequence). Between the trimmed V and J ends, which lost 5 bases and 1 base, there was a span of 8 bases. The CDR3 consists of 12 residues. The CDR3 protein is CAWSRSQETQYF. DNA for the CDR3: TGTGCCTGGTCTAGGTCCCAAGAGACCCAGTACTTC.

J is TRBJ2-7 and V is TRBV28; possible D gene TRBD2, 6 bases. With 7 bases removed from V and 2 bases from J, the gap between germline ends came to 12 bases. This CDR3 spans 13 amino acids. The germline V gene has CDR1 MDHEN and CDR2 SYDVKM. The CDR3 is CASTISGAYEQYF. In DNA form, the CDR3 reads TGTGCCAGCACCATTAGCGGAGCCTACGAGCAGTACTTC. Variable domain in full (rest from reference TRBV28 and TRBJ2-7): DVKVTQSSRYLVKRTGEKVFLECVQDMDHENMFWYRQDPGLGLRLIYFSYDVKMKEKGDIPEGYSVSREKKERFSLILESASTNQTSMYLCASTISGAYEQYFGPGTRLTVT.

This clone has just a few counts. This sequence joins TRBV29-1 and TRBJ2-5; D gene ambiguous. CDR1 and CDR2 from the germline V gene are SQVTM and ANQGSEA. V was clipped by 6 bases and J by 2 bases, with 7 bases between them. The CDR3 spans 11 residues. In DNA, the CDR3 is TGCAGCGTCGGGCCGCAAGAGACCCAGTACTTC. Residues: CSVGPQETQYF. Supplemented by reference TRBV29-1 and TRBJ2-5, the full variable domain reads SAVISQKPSRDICQRGTSLTIQCQVDSQVTMMFWYRQQPGQSLTLIATANQGSEATYESGFVIDKFPISRPNLTFSTLTVSNMSPEDSSIYLCSVGPQETQYFGPGTRLLVL.

The chain recombines TRBV20-1 with TRBJ2-5; D is ambiguous. The CDR3 length is 11 residues. The V and J ends lost 6 bases and 5 bases respectively, with 10 bases between them. The V gene's germline CDR1 is DFQATT and CDR2 SNEGSKA (reference sequence). The CDR3 region has the DNA TGCAGTGCCGACAAGTCCGAGACCCAGTACTTC. Residues: CSADKSETQYF.

This sequence joins TRBV7-2 and TRBJ2-5; D might be TRBD2 (5 bases). Trimming took 0 bases from V and 2 from J, leaving 13 bases between them. CDR1 is SGHTA and CDR2 is FQGNSA in the germline V gene. This CDR3 has 16 amino acids. The CDR3, as DNA: TGTGCCAGCAGCTTAGCGAGATCAAGCGGTCAAGAGACCCAGTACTTC. It specifies CASSLARSSGQETQYF.

The chain uses TRBV19 and TRBJ1-5; D possibly corresponds to TRBD1 (5 bases). V lost 2 bases, J lost 5 bases, and 7 bases lay in between. Per the germline V gene, CDR1 is LNHDA and CDR2 is SQIVND (reference sequence). The CDR3 spans 13 residues. As DNA, the CDR3 is TGTGCCAGTAGTATATTGACAGATCAGCCCCAGCATTTT. Protein sequence: CASSILTDQPQHF.

V and J are TRBV4-3 and TRBJ2-5; 7 positions match TRBD1. J lost 1 base, V lost 0 bases, and 17 bases had no gene match. The CDR3 extends over 20 amino acids. CDR1 and CDR2 (germline): LGHNA, YSLEER. CDR3 residues: CASSQDSPARGLVGQETQYF. The DNA for the CDR3 is TGCGCCAGCAGCCAAGATTCCCCCGCGAGGGGGCTGGTTGGCCAAGAGACCCAGTACTTC.

The chain is built from TRBV20-1 and TRBJ2-1; D is possibly TRBD1 (6 bases). The CDR3 is 11 amino acids. Germline V gene data show CDR1 as DFQATT and CDR2 as SNEGSKA (reference sequence). V gave up 5 bases and J gave up 8 bases, with 10 bases separating them. The CDR3 bases are TGCAGTGCTTACAGGGATCATGAGCAGTTCTTC. Amino acids: CSAYRDHEQFF.

The rearrangement links TRBV4-3 to TRBJ2-5; possible D gene TRBD2, 5 bases. This CDR3 comprises 13 residues. Germline assignment: CDR1 LGHNA and CDR2 YSLEER. Trimming removed 0 bases at V and 5 bases at J, with 7 bases between. CDR3 region: CASSQERGETQYF. The CDR3, as DNA: TGCGCCAGCAGCCAAGAAAGAGGGGAGACCCAGTACTTC.

This clone was detected only a few times. The rearrangement uses TRBV1 and TRBJ2-1; the table's D gene call, TRBD2, was not cross checked with the DNA. TRBV1 is a documented pseudogene. The CDR3 contains 16 residues. CDR3 region: CTSTSPGLAPYNEQFF. In DNA form, the CDR3 reads TGCACCAGCACCTCCCCAGGACTAGCTCCCTACAATGAGCAGTTCTTC.

This clone turned up a few times. This sequence joins TRBV5-1 and TRBJ2-5; D uncertain. V lost 5 bases and J lost 5, with 16 bases in between. The CDR3 contains 14 residues. Germline CDR1 is SGHRS and CDR2 is YFSETQ. The CDR3 region is CASRRHEVMETQYF. In nucleotides, the CDR3 is TGCGCCAGCAGACGACACGAGGTCATGGAGACCCAGTACTTC. Complete variable domain (other parts from reference TRBV5-1 and TRBJ2-5): KAGVTQTPRYLIKTRGQQVTLSCSPISGHRSVSWYQQTPGQGLQFLFEYFSETQRNKGNFPGRFSGRQFSNSRSEMNVSTLELGDSALYLCASRRHEVMETQYFGPGTRLLVL.

This chain uses TRBV28 with TRBJ1-2, with 7 bases identical to TRBD1. CDR3 length: 14 amino acids. Germline V CDR1 and CDR2: MDHEN, SYDVKM. Losses at the gene ends were 4 bases for V and 2 bases for J; bases not matched to a gene: 4. CDR3 residues: CASSSTGKNYGYTF. CDR3 nucleotides: TGTGCCAGCAGTTCGACAGGGAAAAACTATGGCTACACCTTC.

The chain joins TRBV5-4 to TRBJ2-4; D perhaps matches TRBD1 (5 bases). With 5 bases removed from V and 0 bases from J, the gap between germline ends came to 12 bases. From germline, CDR1 is SGHNT and CDR2 YYREEE (reference sequence). This CDR3 contains 15 residues. CDR3 loop: CASSGRDLAKNIQYF. CDR3 coding DNA: TGTGCCAGCAGTGGCAGGGATCTAGCCAAAAACATTCAGTACTTC. Together with reference TRBV5-4 and TRBJ2-4, the CDR3 gives the full variable domain: ETGVTQSPTHLIKTRGQQVTLRCSSQSGHNTVSWYQQALGQGPQFIFQYYREEENGRGNFPPRFSGLQFPNYSSELNVNALELDDSALYLCASSGRDLAKNIQYFGAGTRLSVL.

This clone was seen a few times. V and J are TRBV9 and TRBJ2-3; D gene unclear. Germline V gene data show CDR1 as SGDLS and CDR2 as YYNGEE. The CDR3 consists of 15 residues. V was trimmed by 4 bases and J by 6 bases, leaving 18 bases between them. The CDR3 DNA sequence: TGTGCCAGCAGCCTAAGCCCAACATTGGGGGATACGCAGTATTTT. Its translation: CASSLSPTLGDTQYF.

This clone was detected a few times. The chain is built from TRBV5-1 and TRBJ2-1, with D unclear. CDR3 length: 15 amino acids. CDR1 and CDR2 (germline): SGHRS, YFSETQ. Trimming removed 3 bases at V and 0 bases at J, with 10 bases between. The DNA of the CDR3 is TGCGCCAGCAGCTCCTTCAGTAGCTCCTACAATGAGCAGTTCTTC. This translates into CASSSFSSSYNEQFF.

The V gene is TRBV5-5, the J gene TRBJ1-2; D unresolved. V was pared by 4 bases and J by 3 bases, with 10 bases between. The CDR3 sequence is 13 residues long. The germline CDR1 and CDR2 sequences are SGHKS and YYEKEE (reference sequence). The CDR3: CASSLTGDYGYTF. In DNA form, the CDR3 reads TGTGCCAGCAGCCTTACGGGAGACTATGGCTACACCTTC.

V usage is TRBV18 and J usage is TRBJ1-2; a weak D match, TRBD1 (6 bases). Germline CDR1 is KGHSH and CDR2 is LQKENI. There are 13 residues in the CDR3. V lost 1 base, J lost 6 bases, and 9 bases lay in between. CDR3 region: CASSPRQEDGYTF. In nucleotides, the CDR3 is TGTGCCAGCTCACCACGACAGGAAGATGGCTACACCTTC. Variable domain in full (rest from reference TRBV18 and TRBJ1-2): NAGVMQNPRHLVRRRGQEARLRCSPMKGHSHVYWYRQLPEEGLKFMVYLQKENIIDESGMPKERFSAEFPKEGPSILRIQQVVRGDSAAYFCASSPRQEDGYTFGSGTRLTVV.

This sequence joins TRBV6-5 and TRBJ2-5; D gene ambiguous. This CDR3 contains 12 residues. V lost 7 bases, J lost 5 bases, and 11 bases lay in between. Germline V lookup: CDR1 MNHEY, CDR2 SVGAGI. CDR3 in DNA: TGTGCCAGCAATAGAAACGGGGAGACCCAGTACTTC. As protein: CASNRNGETQYF.

The CDR3: CAWSVPGGYNEKLFF. For the CDR3, the DNA is TGTGCCTGGAGTGTACCGGGCGGGTATAATGAAAAACTGTTTTTT. The chain links TRBV30 to TRBJ1-4; no firm D call. Looked up from germline, CDR1 is GTSNPN and CDR2 is SVGIG (reference sequence). Trimming stripped 0 bases from V and 4 bases from J, with 12 bases between. The CDR3 runs 15 residues.

V gene TRBV29-1 combines with J gene TRBJ1-3; D is perhaps TRBD1 (6 bases). The CDR3 contains 13 residues. Germline CDR1 reads SQVTM; CDR2 reads ANQGSEA. V was pared by 6 bases and J by 0 bases, with 9 bases between. In nucleotides, the CDR3 is TGCAGCGTCGGACAGTACTCTGGAAACACCATATATTTT. Residues: CSVGQYSGNTIYF.

The V gene is TRBV29-1, the J gene TRBJ2-1, with D possibly matching TRBD2 (6 bases). The CDR3 is made up of 10 amino acids. Trimming left V 7 bases short and J 8 bases short, with 9 bases between. CDR1 and CDR2 from the germline V gene are SQVTM and ANQGSEA. CDR3: CSGGDHEQFF. The CDR3 region has the DNA TGCAGCGGGGGGGACCATGAGCAGTTCTTC.

This clone turned up a few times. The J gene is TRBJ2-2, the V gene TRBV7-2; no clear D. Germline CDR1 and CDR2: SGHTA and FQGNSA. Trimming shortened V by 3 bases and J by 4 bases, and 0 bases separated the two germline ends. The CDR3 totals 11 residues. This CDR3 is CASSFTGELFF. The DNA for the CDR3 is TGTGCCAGCAGCTTCACCGGGGAGCTGTTTTTT.

The chain joins TRBV29-1 to TRBJ2-5; the D gene is possibly TRBD1 (5 bases). Germline V gives CDR1 SQVTM, CDR2 ANQGSEA. The CDR3 sequence is 16 residues long. The V and J ends lost 6 bases and 3 bases respectively, with 23 bases between them. For the CDR3, the DNA is TGCAGCGTCTCTAGGGGAAAGGCTACTTTGGAAGAGACCCAGTACTTC. Translated, it gives CSVSRGKATLEETQYF.

This clone was recorded many times. The rearrangement joins TRBV4-1 to TRBJ2-1; possibly TRBD2 for D (6 bases). The V gene's germline CDR1 is MGHRA and CDR2 YSYEKL. V lost 0 bases and J lost 0, with 6 bases in between. The CDR3 has 15 residues. DNA for the CDR3: TGCGCCAGCAGCCAAGACGGGGGCTCCTACAATGAGCAGTTCTTC. Its protein is CASSQDGGSYNEQFF.

The CDR3 nucleotides are TGTGCCAGCAGTTCCGGGGGGGAGGGCACAGATACGCAGTATTTT. Translation: CASSSGGEGTDTQYF. The chain uses TRBV28 and TRBJ2-3; 8 bases map to TRBD2. Germline V gene data show CDR1 as MDHEN and CDR2 as SYDVKM. V was pared by 4 bases and J by 1 base, with 4 bases of the junction left unmatched. The CDR3 extends over 15 amino acids. Variable domain in full (rest from reference TRBV28 and TRBJ2-3): DVKVTQSSRYLVKRTGEKVFLECVQDMDHENMFWYRQDPGLGLRLIYFSYDVKMKEKGDIPEGYSVSREKKERFSLILESASTNQTSMYLCASSSGGEGTDTQYFGPGTRLTVL.

The sample holds a few counts of this clone. The V call is TRBV9, the J call TRBJ2-1, with D perhaps TRBD2 (5 bases). V lost 0 bases and J lost 7, with 14 bases in between. This CDR3 is 15 amino acids long. The germline V gene encodes CDR1 SGDLS and CDR2 YYNGEE. The CDR3 here is CASSVVAGDFNEQFF. Here the CDR3 DNA reads TGTGCCAGCAGCGTAGTTGCGGGCGACTTTAATGAGCAGTTCTTC.